This T cell receptor beta chain derives from a study of CD8+ T cells in alopecia areata. The wider study: Twice a day, 5 to 10 mg of oral tofacitinib was administered to treated patients. A 6-month period off drug followed tofacitinib, which lasted 6 to 18 months.

Sequencing relied on a cDNA template that was reverse transcribed from extracted RNA. The repertoire was sequenced with immunoSEQ multiplex PCR; TCRdb's copy has only in-frame clones and lacks some. The repertoire holds fewer than 250,000 clones, just under 65% seen once, with under 1.5% in the top ten. The treatment denotes: oral pan-JAK inhibitor, 5-10 mg twice daily. Sorting of PBMCs yielded the CD4+ and CD8+ T cells. To note about this clone: What it binds is not known.

Germline V lookup: CDR1 SNHLY, CDR2 FYNNEI. The CDR3 sequence is 15 residues long. The V segment lost 10 bases and the J segment 8 bases; nucleotides outside the gene matches: 14. The study, taken as a whole, reports: Throughout tofacitinib, many expanded lesional clones continued to persist in scalp and blood.

Specimen: CD4+ T cells sorted from blood, collected at approximately week 49, from a patient treated with tofacitinib. The chain recombines TRBV2 with TRBJ1-4; 9 positions agree with TRBD1. This TCR was sampled from a human donor with alopecia areata. The CDR3 coding sequence is TGTGCCACCGCTGGGGACAGGGCGATTCGGGAAAAACTGTTTTTT. Amino acids: CATAGDRAIREKLFF.